This T cell receptor beta chain was captured in a study of CD8 T cells in ankylosing spondylitis. The germline V gene has CDR1 SGHTA and CDR2 FQGNSA. The V segment lost 10 bases and the J segment 2 bases; nucleotides outside the gene matches: 19. CDR3 length: 17 amino acids. Study-level points and caveats: Matched ankylosing spondylitis synovial fluid reportedly showed significant enrichment of disease-linked clones. In peripheral blood, disease-linked CD8+ clones occurred at relatively low frequencies. Ankylosing spondylitis blood appeared to be characterized by a TCR beta motif of roughly eight highly homologous variants.

Note on this clonotype: Its antigen is unidentified.

The TCR beta libraries were generated through quantitative 5'-RACE incorporating molecular barcodes. TCRdb re-called the 5' RACE reads with MiXCR, one entry per CDR3 protein. The table records some 52,000 distinct CDR3 sequences, about 7% of them present only once. The TCR comes from a female donor with ankylosing spondylitis or in good health (not recorded which). The source material was blood, either unsorted or a sorted T cell fraction (not recorded which). The chain links TRBV7-2 to TRBJ1-2, with 7 bases identical to TRBD1. CDR3 in DNA: TGTGCCACCCGACCCGGGACAGCGATTCTACTCAACTATGGCTACACCTTC. Its protein is CATRPGTAILLNYGYTF.